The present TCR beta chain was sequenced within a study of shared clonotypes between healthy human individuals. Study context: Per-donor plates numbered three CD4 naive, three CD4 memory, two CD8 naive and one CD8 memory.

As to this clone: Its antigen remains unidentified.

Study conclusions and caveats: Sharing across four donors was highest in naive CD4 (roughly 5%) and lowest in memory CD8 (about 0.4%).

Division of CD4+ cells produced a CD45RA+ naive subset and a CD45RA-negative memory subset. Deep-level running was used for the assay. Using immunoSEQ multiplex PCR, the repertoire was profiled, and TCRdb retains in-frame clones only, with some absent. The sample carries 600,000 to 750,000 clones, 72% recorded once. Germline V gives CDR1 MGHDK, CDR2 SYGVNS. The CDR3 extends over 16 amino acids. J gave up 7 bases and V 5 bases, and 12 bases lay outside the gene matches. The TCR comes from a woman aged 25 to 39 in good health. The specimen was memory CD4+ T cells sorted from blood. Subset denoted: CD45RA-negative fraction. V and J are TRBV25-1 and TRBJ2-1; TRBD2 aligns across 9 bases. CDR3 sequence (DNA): TGTGCCAGCAGTAAGGTCGCGGGAGGGCGAGGGAATGAGCAGTTCTTC. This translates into CASSKVAGGRGNEQFF.